This T cell receptor beta chain was documented in a study of STAT5B mutations in CD4+ large granular lymphocyte leukemia. The data were produced by immunoSEQ multiplex PCR, yet TCRdb's version contains in-frame clones alone and is incomplete. The data show more than 25,000 clones, with more than 60% seen just once and approximately 6.2% held by the top ten. Note on this clone: As yet, its antigen is unknown.

The CDR3 loop spans 19 amino acids. Looked up from germline, CDR1 is MNHNS and CDR2 is SASEGT. The ends were cut back, 1 base at V and 2 bases at J, with 21 bases in the middle. Regarding the study as a whole: Approximately 25% of private leukemic clonotypes occurred rarely in other patients' non-leukemic repertoires. CD4-sorted patient repertoires seemed more clonal than healthy CD4+ repertoires. Compared with healthy controls (2/35), patient top clones favored TRBV06 (8/27).

The source material was CD4+ T cells from blood buffy coats. The source is a human donor in good health. The chain is built from TRBV6-1 and TRBJ2-1; a weak D match, TRBD2 (7 bases). CDR3 amino acids: CASSEEGVWGGATYNEQFF. In DNA, the CDR3 is TGTGCCAGCAGTGAAGAGGGTGTTTGGGGGGGGGCCACCTACAATGAGCAGTTCTTC.